This section outlines one T cell receptor beta chain sequence together with its context. CDR1 and CDR2 (germline): LNHDA, SQIVND (reference sequence). V shed 4 bases, J shed 4 bases, and the junction held 12 bases outside the gene matches. The CDR3 totals 16 residues. The data stem from a study of blood T cell repertoires in COVID-19. Here immunoSEQ multiplex PCR was the method, and the copy in TCRdb shows in-frame clones only, minus some. Here the sample spans approximately 200,000 clones, around 86% being singletons. This TCR derives from a young woman who had recovered from COVID-19. The rearrangement links TRBV19 to TRBJ2-7, with 8 bases fitting TRBD2. The sample consisted of PBMCs or T cells enriched from blood (not recorded which). CDR3 sequence: CASSTHLAGGLYEQYF. The DNA of the CDR3 is TGTGCCAGTAGTACCCACCTGGCGGGAGGCTTGTACGAGCAGTACTTC.